Sequencing of this TCR beta chain was carried out in a study of cytomegalovirus exposure and HLA in healthy donors. On the study more broadly: Early release data held around 82 million unique TCRs from HLA-typed donors. Points from the study as a whole: Confirmation in vitro established that a few CMV-associated chains were specific for CMV antigens.

Both 60 Vbeta primers and 13 Jbeta primers went into the PCR. TCRdb keeps only in-frame clones here, not all; method: immunoSEQ multiplex PCR. The sample shows about 160,000 clones, 60% to 85% of them seen only once. Regarding this clone: The antigen remains undetermined.

CDR3 length equals 14 residues. The trim removed 5 bases at V and 3 bases at J, leaving 6 bases unmatched. Per the germline V gene, CDR1 is PRHDT and CDR2 is FYEKMQ (reference sequence). The clonotype was recovered from a woman in her thirties in good health and CMV-seronegative. The chain couples TRBV13 to TRBJ1-2, with 7 bases aligning to TRBD1. The sample comprised PBMCs. DNA for the CDR3: TGTGCCAGCAGCCTCGGCCAGGGGGACTATGGCTACACCTTC. As protein: CASSLGQGDYGYTF.